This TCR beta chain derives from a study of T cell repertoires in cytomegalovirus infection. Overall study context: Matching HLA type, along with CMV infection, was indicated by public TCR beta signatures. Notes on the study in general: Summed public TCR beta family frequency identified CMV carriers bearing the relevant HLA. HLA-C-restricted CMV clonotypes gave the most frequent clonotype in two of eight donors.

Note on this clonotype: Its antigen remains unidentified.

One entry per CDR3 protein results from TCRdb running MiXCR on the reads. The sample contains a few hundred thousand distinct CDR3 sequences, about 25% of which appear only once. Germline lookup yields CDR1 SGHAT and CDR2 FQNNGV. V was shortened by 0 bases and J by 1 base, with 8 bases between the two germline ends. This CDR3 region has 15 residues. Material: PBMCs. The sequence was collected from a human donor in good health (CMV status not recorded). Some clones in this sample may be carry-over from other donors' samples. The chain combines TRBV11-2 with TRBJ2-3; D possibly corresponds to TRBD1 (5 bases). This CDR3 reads CASSLDQGRTDTQYF. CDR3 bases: TGTGCCAGCAGCTTAGATCAGGGCCGCACAGATACGCAGTATTTT.